The rows below give T cell receptor beta chains drawn from one sample of a study of control samples from healthy donors and cancer patients. Clones were sequenced by immunoSEQ multiplex PCR, and TCRdb holds only the in-frame ones, with some missing. This table has 75,000 to 90,000 clones, approximately 91% appearing once. Sequenced material: PBMCs. The receptors come from a woman aged 45-65 years with colorectal cancer. CDR3s include the opening cysteine and the closing phenylalanine or tryptophan. Fields, in order: J gene, D gene, V gene, CDR3 protein. D genes are given only for firm matches.

>TRBJ1-5|-|TRBV3-1/TRBV3-2
CASSPTVYSNQPQHF
>TRBJ1-3|-|TRBV7-2
CASSSANTIYF
>TRBJ2-5|TRBD1|TRBV15
CATSRDRGLETQYF
>TRBJ1-1|-|TRBV19
CASSIGGITEAFF
>TRBJ1-1|-|TRBV6-5
CASSYDRNTEAFF
>TRBJ1-5|-|TRBV7-9
CASSMGLDNQPQHF
>TRBJ1-3|-|TRBV7-2
CASSSDGFSGNTIYF
>TRBJ1-5|-|TRBV4-1
CASSQVDMGFTSNQPQHF
>TRBJ1-3|-|TRBV28
CASSEAVSLGNTIYF
>TRBJ1-4|-|TRBV7-9
CASSLAGATNEKLFF
>TRBJ2-5|-|TRBV15
CATSRAPGPETQYF
>TRBJ2-6|-|TRBV7-3
CASKSGSGANVLTF
>TRBJ1-6|-|TRBV4-1
CASGLTPLHF
>TRBJ2-5|TRBD2|TRBV7-2
CASSLAPAGGQETQYF
>TRBJ2-5|TRBD1|TRBV7-7
CASSLGGRGITETQYF
>TRBJ1-3|-|TRBV30
CAQGSGNTIYF
>TRBJ1-1|TRBD1|TRBV5-5
CASSTTGDVDTEAFF
>TRBJ1-5|TRBD1|TRBV28
CASSMSGTGAPQHF
>TRBJ1-4|TRBD1|TRBV7-6
CASSLPGQSNEKLFF
>TRBJ2-5|-|TRBV2
CASSDGRFQETQYF
>TRBJ2-1|-|TRBV27
CASSLSDRIPNNEQFF
>TRBJ1-1|-|TRBV7-2
CASSSWGGMNTEAFF
>TRBJ2-3|TRBD1|TRBV18
CASSLQGSADTQYF
>TRBJ1-3|-|TRBV7-2
CASSLVLGWTGNTIYF
>TRBJ2-6|-|TRBV10-1
CASSDGLVSGANVLTF
>TRBJ1-5|-|TRBV19
CASSIEGHAQHF
>TRBJ1-5|-|TRBV24-1
CATGDNSNQPQHF
>TRBJ1-1|-|TRBV12-3/TRBV12-4
CASSLRSEAFF
>TRBJ2-3|TRBD2|TRBV5-8
CASSLGTSGSTDTQYF
>TRBJ2-5|TRBD2|TRBV7-2
CASSSYMGTSDQETQYF
>TRBJ1-2|-|TRBV14
CASSQEVMQGYGYTF
>TRBJ2-2|TRBD1|TRBV19
CASSAGTGGPGELFF
>TRBJ1-5|TRBD1|TRBV12-5
CASVPQGANQPQHF
>TRBJ1-2|-|TRBV4-1
CASSQEGRAGEGYTF
>TRBJ1-6|-|TRBV27
CASSLSHQSTLHF
>TRBJ1-2|TRBD1|TRBV28
CASSFGSRGLLYYGYTF
>TRBJ1-1|TRBD1|TRBV5-1
CASSRTGTVNTEAFF